These 6 T cell receptor beta chains share one sample of origin, sequenced in a study of T cells in Graves' hyperthyroidism and ophthalmopathy. TCR beta CDR3 sequences were amplified from RNA transcripts. HTBI primers were the set used in a first-round RT-PCR of the TCR CDR3. Using its own MiXCR run on the multiplex PCR reads, TCRdb lists one record per CDR3 protein. The sample lists over 350,000 distinct CDR3 sequences; 14% to 15% were seen once. The sample taken for sequencing was blood. These receptors came from a man aged 18 to 30 with Graves' ophthalmopathy.

This clonotype was counted many times. V is TRBV5-1 and J is TRBJ2-7; the match to TRBD1 covers 8 bases. The CDR3 has 16 residues. Per germline, CDR1 SGHRS and CDR2 YFSETQ. V trimming: 0 bases; J trimming: 2 bases; junction bases outside the gene matches: 7. The chain's CDR3 is CASSLGRDRRTYEQYF. The CDR3 coding sequence is TGCGCCAGCAGCTTGGGACGGGACAGGAGAACCTACGAGCAGTACTTC.

CDR3: CASSLGESNEAFF. CDR3 nucleotide sequence: TGTGCCAGCAGCTTAGGGGAGAGTAATGAAGCTTTCTTT. The rearrangement links TRBV11-3 to TRBJ1-1; D not resolved. The CDR3 is 13 residues long. Germline CDR1 SGHNT, CDR2 YENEEA. Deletions cut 1 base from V and 7 bases from J, with 10 bases between.

Only a few counts were recorded for this clonotype. The V and J genes are TRBV5-4 and TRBJ2-3, with TRBD2 matching 8 bases. Germline V gene lookup returns CDR1 SGHNT and CDR2 YYREEE (reference sequence). CDR3 length equals 15 residues. Germline trimming cut 3 bases from V and 3 bases from J; bases unmatched to any gene: 6. The CDR3 loop reads CASSSRGAGTDTQYF. The CDR3 DNA is TGTGCCAGCAGCTCGCGGGGGGCTGGGACAGATACGCAGTATTTT. The whole variable domain, remainder taken from reference TRBV5-4 and TRBJ2-3, is ETGVTQSPTHLIKTRGQQVTLRCSSQSGHNTVSWYQQALGQGPQFIFQYYREEENGRGNFPPRFSGLQFPNYSSELNVNALELDDSALYLCASSSRGAGTDTQYFGPGTRLTVL.

This clonotype was seen a handful of times. The junction does not match germline at one end; this may be a read error. The chain joins TRBV11-2 to TRBJ2-3; D possibly corresponds to TRBD2 (5 bases). Germline CDR1 and CDR2: SGHAT and FQNNGV. The CDR3 sequence is 14 residues long. Written as DNA, the CDR3 is TGTGTCAGCGGCTTAGGTGGCAGCACAGATACGCAGTATTTT. This translates into CVSGLGGSTDTQYF.

This clonotype was observed many times. The DNA for the CDR3 is TGTGCCAGCAGTTACCGAGGTAGCGGGAGGGCCCTAACCTACGAGCAGTACTTC. It encodes CASSYRGSGRALTYEQYF. The gene calls are TRBV6-2 or TRBV6-3 and TRBJ2-7; 11 nucleotides agree with TRBD2. V gave up 2 bases and J gave up 2 bases; unmatched junction bases: 11. This CDR3 has 18 amino acids. Germline V gives CDR1 MNHEY, CDR2 SVGEGT.

V usage is TRBV7-6 and J usage is TRBJ2-5; TRBD1 agrees at 10 bases. Germline trimming cut 4 bases from V and 0 bases from J; bases unmatched to any gene: 11. Germline lookup yields CDR1 SGHVS and CDR2 FNYEAQ. The CDR3 runs to 18 residues. The CDR3 bases are TGTGCCAGCAGCTCCCCTCCCGACAGGGGGCTTTACCAAGAGACCCAGTACTTC. Its protein product is CASSSPPDRGLYQETQYF.